This T cell receptor beta chain was sequenced during a study of cytomegalovirus exposure and HLA in healthy donors. Whole-study context: Earlier results showed approximately 110 million unique TCR beta sequences derived from roughly 180 million T cells.

The PCR used 60 Vbeta and 13 Jbeta primers. Libraries were prepared by immunoSEQ multiplex PCR; TCRdb keeps only in-frame clonotypes and omits some of them. The table for this sample gives 60,000 to 70,000 clones. In germline, CDR1 is WSHSY, CDR2 SAAADI. With 6 bases clipped from V and 2 bases from J, the junction kept 4 bases outside the gene matches. CDR3 length: 14 residues. Though nominally healthy at sampling, donors likely had unrecorded immune exposures. The TCR comes from a man aged 30 to 39 in good health and CMV-seropositive. The material sequenced was PBMCs. This rearrangement joins TRBV10-2 to TRBJ2-7; 10 bases map to TRBD2. CDR3 in amino acids: CASRSGRGAYEQYF. The CDR3 coding sequence is TGCGCCAGCAGGAGCGGGAGGGGCGCCTACGAGCAGTACTTC.